The T cell receptor beta chain described here comes from a study of shared clonotypes between healthy human individuals. Measured with immunoSEQ multiplex PCR; TCRdb has only the in-frame clones, and not every one. The repertoire has 1.5 million to 2.5 million clones, around 96% of them found once; the top ten carry roughly 1.2%. As defined, naive CD8 cells were CD45RO-negative and positively selected for CCR7, with terminally differentiated effector memory CD45RA+ cells excluded. Trimming removed 3 bases from V and 2 bases from J; junction bases left unmatched: 7. Germline lookup yields CDR1 MGHRA and CDR2 YSYEKL. CDR3 length: 15 amino acids.

This sequence originates from a man younger than 35 in good health. This sequence joins TRBV4-1 and TRBJ2-7; 7 bases line up with TRBD1. Material: naive CD8+ T cells sorted from blood. The chain's CDR3 is CASSQSGQATYEQYF. The CDR3 DNA is TGCGCCAGCAGCCAGAGTGGACAGGCCACCTACGAGCAGTACTTC.